One and the same sample provided the 28 T cell receptor beta chains below, sequenced in a study of blood T cells in healthy people across ages. Next came a second PCR, run for roughly 7 to 12 cycles, which used a sample-barcoded 5' primer along with a J-beta primer mix. In TCRdb, the 5' RACE reads were re-called with MiXCR into one record per CDR3 protein. The data contain 910,000 or so distinct CDR3 sequences, 51% of them seen just once; the ten biggest clones take up about a fifth. The sequenced sample consisted of blood. These receptors came from a woman aged 55-70 years in good health.

V is TRBV3-1 and J is TRBJ1-5, with a tentative D call TRBD1 (6 bases). The CDR3 consists of 15 residues. The V and J ends lost 0 bases and 7 bases respectively, with 13 bases between them. In germline, CDR1 is LGHDT, CDR2 YNNKEL (reference sequence). The CDR3 protein is CASSQDNRVRQPQHF. CDR3 nucleotide sequence: TGTGCCAGCAGCCAAGATAACAGGGTGAGGCAGCCCCAGCATTTT.

The rearrangement joins TRBV4-1 to TRBJ2-7, with TRBD2 identical over 11 bases. Germline loops: CDR1 MGHRA, CDR2 YSYEKL. The CDR3 sequence is 18 residues long. Losses at the gene ends were 2 bases for V and 3 bases for J; bases not matched to a gene: 12. CDR3 bases: TGCGCCAGCAGCCAAAGCCCAACCGGGACTAGCGGCTACTACGAGCAGTACTTC. Translating it yields CASSQSPTGTSGYYEQYF.

The V call is TRBV6-6, the J call TRBJ1-4; no clear D gene. Germline CDR1 MNHNY, CDR2 SVGAGI (reference sequence). V dropped 0 bases and J dropped 7 bases, with 12 bases sitting between them. The CDR3 has 15 amino acids. The chain's CDR3 is CASSYSLTPGEKLFF. For the CDR3, the DNA is TGTGCCAGCAGTTACTCGTTAACCCCGGGTGAAAAACTGTTTTTT.

Here the CDR3 reads CSASTPETYEQYF. Here the CDR3 DNA reads TGCAGTGCTAGTACCCCCGAGACCTACGAGCAGTACTTC. This chain links TRBV20-1 with TRBJ2-7; no definite D call. The CDR3 covers 13 residues. Germline-derived CDR1 and CDR2 are DFQATT and SNEGSKA (reference sequence). V lost 3 bases and J lost 2, with 11 bases in between.

The V and J genes are TRBV29-1 and TRBJ2-1; 8 positions match TRBD1. There are 14 residues in the CDR3. The V gene's germline CDR1 is SQVTM and CDR2 ANQGSEA. With V trimmed by 6 bases and J by 4 bases, 8 bases remained unmatched. The CDR3 sequence: CSVGGRDRYNEQFF. The DNA of the CDR3 is TGCAGCGTGGGAGGCCGGGACAGGTACAATGAGCAGTTCTTC.

The genes are TRBV20-1 and TRBJ2-1; the D call may be TRBD1 or TRBD2 (5 bases each). This CDR3 is built from 13 residues. Trimming removed 4 bases from V and 12 bases from J, with 19 bases in between. CDR1 DFQATT and CDR2 SNEGSKA come from the germline V gene (reference sequence). For the CDR3, the DNA is TGCAGTGCTAATTTAGGGACCGCACTTGTGCAGTTCTTC. Protein product: CSANLGTALVQFF.

The chain's CDR3 is CATSRAEGEQYF. CDR3 sequence (DNA): TGTGCCACCAGCAGAGCAGAAGGCGAGCAGTACTTC. V and J are TRBV15 and TRBJ2-7; unclear D gene. The germline V and J ends were trimmed by 1 base and 6 bases, with 7 bases remaining between them. Germline CDR1 LNHNV, CDR2 YYDKDF (reference sequence). CDR3 length equals 12 residues.

This chain uses TRBV11-1 with TRBJ2-7; weak D call: TRBD2 (5 bases). The DNA end is more similar to TRBJ2-5, so the J call may be wrong. Germline CDR1 and CDR2: SGHAT and FQDESV (reference sequence). This CDR3 is built from 14 residues. Written as DNA, the CDR3 is TGTGCCAGCAGCCCCCCTGCCGGGGTAGAGACCCAGTACTTC. Translation gives CASSPPAGVETQYF.

This chain joins TRBV29-1 and TRBJ2-3; 8 nucleotides align to TRBD1. The CDR3 covers 14 residues. Germline CDR1 SQVTM, CDR2 ANQGSEA. After removal of 3 bases from V and 6 bases from J, the junction contained 8 bases not matched to a gene. The CDR3, as DNA: TGCAGCGTTGACCGACAGGGGTCGGGGGATACGCAGTATTTT. This codes for CSVDRQGSGDTQYF.

This clonotype was counted once. The gene calls are TRBV2 and TRBJ1-5, with 10 nucleotides matching TRBD1. Losses at the gene ends were 4 bases for V and 6 bases for J; bases not matched to a gene: 12. The V gene's germline CDR1 is SNHLY and CDR2 FYNNEI. The CDR3 runs to 17 residues. The DNA of the CDR3 is TGTGCCAGCAGTGCTAGACCGCTAGGACAGGGGGGTCAGCCCCAGCATTTT. It encodes CASSARPLGQGGQPQHF.

This sequence joins TRBV5-1 and TRBJ2-1; D call uncertain. Germline CDR1 reads SGHRS; CDR2 reads YFSETQ. CDR3 length equals 15 residues. The ends were cut back, 4 bases at V and 0 bases at J, with 11 bases in the middle. This CDR3 reads CASSPALSSYNEQFF. CDR3 nucleotides: TGCGCCAGCAGCCCCGCTTTGAGCTCCTACAATGAGCAGTTCTTC.

On this clonotype itself: One end of the junction is discordant with germline, which a read error may explain. V is TRBV6-2 or TRBV6-3 and J is TRBJ2-6; D gene unclear. From germline, CDR1 is MNHEY and CDR2 SVGEGT. The CDR3 is 15 residues long. The CDR3: CASSYAEAGTNVLTF. The CDR3 DNA follows: TGTGCCAGCAGTTATGCGGAAGCTGGGACCAACGTCCTGACTTTC.

The V and J genes are TRBV5-1 and TRBJ2-5; D unclear. Germline V gives CDR1 SGHRS, CDR2 YFSETQ. The V end lost 7 bases, the J end lost 0 bases, and 13 bases lay between the germline ends. The CDR3 runs to 14 residues. The CDR3 loop is CASEDPTYQETQYF. Written as DNA, the CDR3 is TGCGCCAGCGAGGACCCGACGTACCAAGAGACCCAGTACTTC. Filled out from reference TRBV5-1 and TRBJ2-5, the complete variable domain reads KAGVTQTPRYLIKTRGQQVTLSCSPISGHRSVSWYQQTPGQGLQFLFEYFSETQRNKGNFPGRFSGRQFSNSRSEMNVSTLELGDSALYLCASEDPTYQETQYFGPGTRLLVL.

This clonotype was detected only a few times. This chain links TRBV6-2 or TRBV6-3 with TRBJ2-7; either TRBD1 or TRBD2 may fit D (6 bases each). Trimming removed 7 bases at V and 3 bases at J, with 28 bases between. The germline V gene encodes CDR1 MNHEY and CDR2 SVGEGT. This CDR3 region has 18 residues. CDR3 in DNA: TGTGCCAGCATCCAACTCACCCCGGCGGGACACCCGTACTACGAGCAGTACTTC. The encoded protein is CASIQLTPAGHPYYEQYF.

As DNA, the CDR3 is TGTGCCAGCAGGCCCCGGGAGTCCCTCTACGAGCAGTACTTC. It specifies CASRPRESLYEQYF. The rearrangement links TRBV7-3 to TRBJ2-7; weak D call: TRBD2 (6 bases). CDR1 and CDR2 (germline): SGHTA, FQGTGA. Trimming stripped 6 bases from V and 3 bases from J, with 15 bases between. This CDR3 contains 14 residues.

As concerns this clonotype: This sequence may be a read error, since a much larger clone differs from it by one base. V usage is TRBV2 and J usage is TRBJ1-2; TRBD1 agrees at 7 bases. The CDR3 spans 13 residues. Looked up from germline, CDR1 is SNHLY and CDR2 is FYNNEI. The CDR3 DNA sequence: TGTGCCAGCAGGGCACAGGGGTCCTATGGCTGCACCTTC. Translated, it gives CASRAQGSYGCTF.

This clonotype occurred a few times. This chain connects TRBV5-1 to TRBJ2-5, with TRBD1 identical over 7 bases. The J call is in doubt because the DNA end fits TRBJ2-7 better. CDR1 is SGHRS and CDR2 is YFSETQ in the germline V gene. This CDR3 has 15 amino acids. Written as DNA, the CDR3 is TGCGCCAGCAGCACCACAGGGGCCCCCACCTACGAGCAGTACTTC. Translating gives CASSTTGAPTYEQYF.

The chain joins TRBV6-6 to TRBJ2-3; 9 bases agree with TRBD2. Germline V CDR1 and CDR2: MNHNY, SVGAGI (reference sequence). The CDR3 runs 15 residues. Unmatched junction bases numbered 12, after V lost 8 bases and J lost 6 bases. The CDR3 DNA follows: TGTGCCAGCTGGGCTTCAGCGGGAGGAAGGGATACGCAGTATTTT. Protein sequence: CASWASAGGRDTQYF.

This clonotype was seen a handful of times. This chain joins TRBV3-1 and TRBJ1-2; a possible D gene is TRBD1 (5 bases). The CDR3 is 14 residues long. In germline, CDR1 is LGHDT, CDR2 YNNKEL (reference sequence). Trimming pared 1 base from V and 8 bases from J, leaving 14 bases between. The CDR3 DNA reads TGTGCCAGCAGCCAAGGGTCAGGGATGATGGGCTACACCTTC. Its protein is CASSQGSGMMGYTF.

The CDR3 protein is CASSEIGPTNEKLFF. DNA of the CDR3: TGTGCCAGCAGTGAAATAGGGCCCACTAATGAAAAACTGTTTTTT. The chain joins TRBV2 to TRBJ1-4; D is unresolved. V was pared by 2 bases and J by 2 bases, with 9 bases between. Germline-derived CDR1 and CDR2 are SNHLY and FYNNEI. The CDR3 is made up of 15 amino acids.

This clonotype occurred a few times. V is TRBV4-1 and J is TRBJ2-5; D is undetermined. Germline V gene lookup returns CDR1 MGHRA and CDR2 YSYEKL. Deletions cut 1 base from V and 4 bases from J, with 10 bases between. CDR3 length: 14 amino acids. CDR3 sequence (DNA): TGCGCCAGCAGCCAAGTCCTAGTTTTAGAGACCCAGTACTTC. Residues: CASSQVLVLETQYF.

This clonotype was seen more than once but under ten times. CDR3 DNA sequence: TGTGCCAGCAGTTCACCCCGGGACAGGGCCTACGAGCAGTACTTC. Its protein product is CASSSPRDRAYEQYF. The chain is built from TRBV27 and TRBJ2-7, with TRBD1 matching 9 bases. V dropped 4 bases and J dropped 2; count of bases not matched to a gene: 6. CDR3 length: 15 amino acids. Germline CDR1 reads MNHEY; CDR2 reads SMNVEV (reference sequence).

This chain connects TRBV12-3 or TRBV12-4 to TRBJ2-3, with 9 bases matching TRBD1. With V trimmed by 4 bases and J by 1 base, 6 bases remained unmatched. The CDR3 is 16 amino acids. This CDR3 is CASSSPGDRGTDTQYF. CDR3 coding DNA: TGTGCCAGCAGTTCCCCGGGGGACAGGGGCACAGATACGCAGTATTTT.

This clonotype was observed once. V gene TRBV12-3 or TRBV12-4 combines with J gene TRBJ2-7, with D unclear. Trimming removed 6 bases from V and 6 bases from J, with 12 bases in between. The CDR3 has 12 residues. The CDR3 loop is CASSNRPGEQYF. The DNA for the CDR3 is TGTGCCAGCAGCAATCGCCCCGGCGAGCAGTACTTC.

The chain carries TRBV4-3 and TRBJ2-5, with D unresolved. The J call may be in error: the DNA end matches TRBJ2-7 better. This CDR3 is 16 amino acids long. Germline-derived CDR1 and CDR2 are LGHNA and YSLEER. CDR3 DNA sequence: TGCGCCAGCAGCCCTTCGAGGACGTGGACCTCCTACGAGCAGTACTTC. It encodes CASSPSRTWTSYEQYF.

This clonotype was detected once. This sequence joins TRBV7-9 and TRBJ2-4, with TRBD1 matching 8 bases. The closer fit of TRBJ2-7 to the DNA end suggests the J call may be wrong. In germline, CDR1 is SEHNR, CDR2 FQNEAQ (reference sequence). The CDR3 length is 16 residues. In nucleotides, the CDR3 is TGTGCCAGCAGCTTCGGGTCAGGGGGCGCTTCCTACGAGCAGTACTTC. It codes for CASSFGSGGASYEQYF.

This chain connects TRBV12-3 or TRBV12-4 to TRBJ1-2; TRBD1 matches at 7 bases. CDR3 length: 12 amino acids. The V gene end was trimmed by 6 bases and the J gene end by 6 bases; junction bases not matched to a gene: 4. CDR3 in DNA: TGTGCCAGCAGGTTACAGGGGCATGGCTACACCTTC. Amino acid sequence: CASRLQGHGYTF.

CDR3 amino acids: CASGQGNQPQHF. The CDR3 bases are TGTGCCAGTGGACAGGGAAATCAGCCCCAGCATTTT. The chain links TRBV28 to TRBJ1-5; 8 bases line up with TRBD1. The V gene end was trimmed by 9 bases and the J gene end by 4 bases; junction bases not matched to a gene: 2. This CDR3 spans 12 amino acids. Germline CDR1 reads MDHEN; CDR2 reads SYDVKM.